Sequencing of this T cell receptor beta chain was carried out in a study of cytomegalovirus exposure and HLA in healthy donors. Worth noting for this clone: The antigen remains undetermined.

TCRdb's table, derived via immunoSEQ multiplex PCR, lists solely in-frame clones and lacks some. Seen here are tens of thousands of clones, 94% observed once, and the top ten hold 1.5% to 1.9%. While the first cohort had 650 to 850 subjects, the donors belonged to the separate validation cohort of roughly 130 subjects. Findings and limits, study-wide: The investigators catalogued some 160 TCR beta chains as cytomegalovirus-associated. Most observed TCR sequences were rare, whereas some public TCRs were detected in many donors. A subsequent analysis found that TCR clusters from the first cohort also tended to co-occur in the 120 validation repertoires, with 90% to 95% of cluster scores above 0.

The CDR3 consists of 15 residues. Germline V gene sequence: CDR1 LNHDA, CDR2 SQIVND (reference sequence). Trimming stripped 5 bases from V and 9 bases from J, with 20 bases between. The receptor was isolated from a man aged 18 to 30 in good health and CMV-seropositive. The source material was PBMCs. The chain carries TRBV19 and TRBJ2-1; D ambiguous. Here the CDR3 reads CASSFEPLASGEQFF. Here the CDR3 DNA reads TGTGCCAGTAGTTTTGAGCCATTAGCCTCGGGTGAGCAGTTCTTC.